The 32 T cell receptor beta chains presented below share a single source sample, sequenced in a study of early T cells in non-severe SARS-CoV-2 infection. TCRdb reprocessed the 5' RACE reads with MiXCR, giving one entry per CDR3 protein. The table includes tens of thousands of distinct CDR3 sequences, around 13% detected once. The sequencing sample was made of whole blood. The receptors here all came from an adult who was a healthcare worker with PCR-confirmed SARS-CoV-2 infection or an uninfected control (not recorded which).

V gene TRBV9 combines with J gene TRBJ2-7; 9 bases fit TRBD1. Germline loops: CDR1 SGDLS, CDR2 YYNGEE. J lost 4 bases, V lost 3 bases, and 5 bases had no gene match. CDR3 length equals 14 residues. The CDR3 protein is CASSATGQGYEQYF. In nucleotides, the CDR3 is TGTGCCAGCAGCGCAACGGGACAGGGTTACGAGCAGTACTTC.

This clonotype was seen more than once but under ten times. This chain links TRBV3-1 with TRBJ1-2; TRBD1 aligns across 11 bases. Germline V lookup: CDR1 LGHDT, CDR2 YNNKEL (reference sequence). Trimming took 3 bases from V and 6 from J; bases not matched to a gene: 0. The CDR3 has 13 amino acids. In nucleotides, the CDR3 is TGTGCCAGCAGCCAGGGACAGGGGGATGGCTACACCTTC. Translating gives CASSQGQGDGYTF.

The table lists this clonotype with a few counts. The gene calls are TRBV4-1 and TRBJ1-2, with D possibly being TRBD1 (5 bases). This CDR3 is built from 14 residues. Germline CDR1 and CDR2: MGHRA and YSYEKL. The V gene lost 2 bases and the J gene lost 3 bases, with 10 bases spanning the gap. In DNA, the CDR3 is TGCGCCAGCAGCCAACAGGGTTCCTACTATGGCTACACCTTC. Translation gives CASSQQGSYYGYTF.

This clonotype was detected many times. The CDR3 bases are TGTGCCAGCAGTTTATTAGGTCGGGACAGTGGCTACACCTTC. Amino acid sequence: CASSLLGRDSGYTF. The rearrangement uses TRBV28 and TRBJ1-2; 7 bases fit TRBD1. The CDR3 has 14 amino acids. Germline V gene data show CDR1 as MDHEN and CDR2 as SYDVKM. V shed 1 base, J shed 7 bases, and the junction held 6 bases outside the gene matches.

This clonotype was seen repeatedly, ten times or more. Here the CDR3 reads CASSGLAGGYEQYF. For the CDR3, the DNA is TGTGCCAGTAGTGGGCTAGCGGGAGGTTACGAGCAGTACTTC. The rearrangement uses TRBV19 and TRBJ2-7, with TRBD2 matching 11 bases. Germline V gene lookup returns CDR1 LNHDA and CDR2 SQIVND (reference sequence). The ends lost 5 bases at V and 4 bases at J; junction bases unmatched: 4. This CDR3 is built from 14 residues.

Ten or more counts support this clonotype. V is TRBV10-3 and J is TRBJ1-1, with D tentatively TRBD1 (6 bases). The germline V gene encodes CDR1 ENHRY and CDR2 SYGVKD. The CDR3 is 13 residues long. V lost 9 bases and J 0 bases, leaving 11 bases between the germline ends. The CDR3 is CAIGTKMNTEAFF. CDR3 in DNA: TGTGCCATTGGGACAAAAATGAACACTGAAGCTTTCTTT.

This clonotype was detected many times. The chain combines TRBV3-1 with TRBJ1-2; D gene unclear. This CDR3 is 14 amino acids long. V lost 1 base and J 4 bases, leaving 10 bases between the germline ends. CDR1 and CDR2 (germline): LGHDT, YNNKEL (reference sequence). The DNA of the CDR3 is TGTGCCAGCAGCCAAGTCGGAGGAGGCTATGGCTACACCTTC. This translates into CASSQVGGGYGYTF.

In the case of this clonotype: The CDR3 end shows no conserved phenylalanine or tryptophan, and so a read error is likely. The chain combines TRBV19 with TRBJ2-5, with D uncertain. CDR1 and CDR2 from the germline V gene are LNHDA and SQIVND (reference sequence). Trimming shortened V by 5 bases and J by 0 bases, and 13 bases separated the two germline ends. The CDR3 extends over 15 amino acids. The CDR3 here is CASSLVLGYQETQYS. In DNA form, the CDR3 reads TGTGCCAGTAGTCTGGTCTTGGGTTACCAAGAGACCCAGTACTCC.

The chain uses TRBV5-1 and TRBJ2-7, with TRBD2 matching over 7 bases. Germline V gene sequence: CDR1 SGHRS, CDR2 YFSETQ. The CDR3 consists of 14 residues. Trimming removed 4 bases from V and 2 bases from J; junction bases left unmatched: 6. CDR3 residues: CASSPGGRPYEQYF. CDR3 nucleotide sequence: TGCGCCAGCAGCCCTGGCGGGAGACCCTACGAGCAGTACTTC.

Many counts were recorded for this clonotype. The chain is built from TRBV11-3 and TRBJ2-5; 8 positions agree with TRBD1. The CDR3 is made up of 15 amino acids. Germline V gene lookup returns CDR1 SGHNT and CDR2 YENEEA. Trimming cost V 4 bases and J 0 bases; bases outside gene matches: 4. The CDR3 DNA sequence: TGTGCCAGCAGCTCGAGGACAGGGAACCAAGAGACCCAGTACTTC. Translation gives CASSSRTGNQETQYF.

V gene TRBV12-3 or TRBV12-4 combines with J gene TRBJ2-5; no clear D gene. Trimming pared 3 bases from V and 14 bases from J, leaving 10 bases between. The CDR3 is 10 residues long. CDR3 residues: CASSFRHPYF. For the CDR3, the DNA is TGTGCCAGCAGTTTCCGGCACCCCTACTTC.

This clonotype was seen repeatedly, ten times or more. This chain links TRBV29-1 with TRBJ2-1; no clear D. This CDR3 has 13 amino acids. V lost 4 bases and J 4 bases, leaving 11 bases between the germline ends. CDR1 and CDR2 (germline): SQVTM, ANQGSEA. CDR3 DNA: TGCAGCGTTGTCCCGCCTTCTTACAATGAGCAGTTCTTC. It yields the protein CSVVPPSYNEQFF.

This chain connects TRBV20-1 to TRBJ2-2; D not certain. V lost 0 bases, J lost 2 bases, and 1 base lay in between. The CDR3 length is 12 residues. From germline, CDR1 is DFQATT and CDR2 SNEGSKA (reference sequence). The DNA of the CDR3 is TGCAGTGCTAGAGAAAACACCGGGGAGCTGTTTTTT. Protein sequence: CSARENTGELFF.

J is TRBJ2-3 and V is TRBV19; 8 bases fit TRBD1. The germline V gene has CDR1 LNHDA and CDR2 SQIVND (reference sequence). The CDR3 runs 13 residues. With 6 bases clipped from V and 4 bases from J, the junction kept 3 bases outside the gene matches. CDR3 protein: CASRKTGADTQYF. In nucleotides, the CDR3 is TGTGCCAGTAGGAAGACAGGGGCAGATACGCAGTATTTT.

V usage is TRBV3-1 and J usage is TRBJ1-1; 9 bases map to TRBD1. The CDR3 contains 12 residues. CDR1 and CDR2 (germline): LGHDT, YNNKEL (reference sequence). Losses at the gene ends were 6 bases for V and 10 bases for J; bases not matched to a gene: 6. DNA of the CDR3: TGTGCCAGCAGGAGCAGGACAGGGGTAGCTTTCTTT. Encoded protein: CASRSRTGVAFF. Based on the CDR3 plus reference TRBV3-1 and TRBJ1-1, the full variable domain is DTAVSQTPKYLVTQMGNDKSIKCEQNLGHDTMYWYKQDSKKFLKIMFSYNNKELIINETVPNRFSPKSPDKAHLNLHINSLELGDSAVYFCASRSRTGVAFFGQGTRLTVV.

This clonotype was picked up many times. The chain combines TRBV29-1 with TRBJ1-5; D is uncertain. Germline CDR1 reads SQVTM; CDR2 reads ANQGSEA. The CDR3 totals 13 residues. With 4 bases removed from V and 5 bases from J, the gap between germline ends came to 12 bases. The CDR3 here is CSVAAQRDQPQHF. The CDR3 nucleotides are TGCAGCGTTGCGGCACAGAGAGATCAGCCCCAGCATTTT.

V is TRBV29-1 and J is TRBJ2-3, with no clear D. This CDR3 is 10 amino acids long. Per germline, CDR1 SQVTM and CDR2 ANQGSEA. V shed 4 bases and J shed 5 bases, with 4 bases lying between them. The CDR3 bases are TGCAGCGTTGGTGGAGATACGCAGTATTTT. As protein: CSVGGDTQYF.

The table lists this clonotype with many counts. The rearrangement links TRBV7-9 to TRBJ1-2; tentative D call: TRBD1 (6 bases). Germline values: CDR1 SEHNR, CDR2 FQNEAQ (reference sequence). The CDR3 loop spans 12 amino acids. Trimming removed 5 bases at V and 3 bases at J, with 7 bases between. CDR3 in amino acids: CASSRTDYGYTF. In DNA form, the CDR3 reads TGTGCCAGCAGCCGGACAGACTATGGCTACACCTTC.

This clonotype was observed a handful of times. V and J are TRBV28 and TRBJ1-1; D gene ambiguous. Trimming removed 6 bases at V and 3 bases at J, with 5 bases between. Germline V CDR1 and CDR2: MDHEN, SYDVKM. The CDR3 length is 11 residues. This chain's CDR3 is CASRRYTEAFF. The CDR3, as DNA: TGTGCCAGCAGACGCTACACTGAAGCTTTCTTT.

This clonotype was picked up a small number of times. V gene TRBV20-1 combines with J gene TRBJ2-7; 13 nucleotides line up with TRBD2. Germline V gives CDR1 DFQATT, CDR2 SNEGSKA (reference sequence). The CDR3 has 14 amino acids. Unmatched junction bases numbered 9, after V lost 5 bases and J lost 8 bases. Here the CDR3 reads CSAPEGLAGWKQYF. CDR3 DNA: TGCAGTGCTCCCGAGGGACTAGCGGGATGGAAGCAGTACTTC.

This clonotype was recorded at least ten times. The CDR3 region is CASSLEGLVGGTDTQYF. CDR3 bases: TGTGCCAGCAGCTTGGAGGGACTAGTGGGGGGCACAGATACGCAGTATTTT. V usage is TRBV5-6 and J usage is TRBJ2-3; TRBD2 matches 8 bases. The CDR3 is 17 residues long. Germline V gene data show CDR1 as SGHDT and CDR2 as YYEEEE. V lost 0 bases, J lost 1 base, and 7 bases stayed unmatched. The full variable domain, rest sourced from reference TRBV5-6 and TRBJ2-3, is DAGVTQSPTHLIKTRGQQVTLRCSPKSGHDTVSWYQQALGQGPQFIFQYYEEEERQRGNFPDRFSGHQFPNYSSELNVNALLLGDSALYLCASSLEGLVGGTDTQYFGPGTRLTVL.

In its sample, this clonotype was seen many times. V gene TRBV5-1 combines with J gene TRBJ1-6; D unclear. The germline V and J ends were trimmed by 2 bases and 2 bases, with 2 bases remaining between them. The CDR3 loop spans 13 amino acids. CDR1 is SGHRS and CDR2 is YFSETQ in the germline V gene. Here the CDR3 reads CASSFTYNSPLHF. The CDR3 nucleotides read TGCGCCAGCAGCTTCACCTATAATTCACCCCTCCACTTT.

This clonotype was seen many times. The V call is TRBV29-1, the J call TRBJ1-4, with D perhaps TRBD1 (6 bases). Germline values: CDR1 SQVTM, CDR2 ANQGSEA. The CDR3 runs 13 residues. V was shortened by 5 bases and J by 14 bases, with 21 bases between the two germline ends. CDR3 DNA sequence: TGCAGCGTTTATCAGGGGAGAGCCAAGAGTCTGTTTTTT. Protein sequence: CSVYQGRAKSLFF.

There are many counts of this clonotype. The chain couples TRBV6-2 or TRBV6-3 to TRBJ2-2, with 7 bases that match TRBD1. The CDR3 runs 14 residues. V dropped 5 bases and J dropped 2; count of bases not matched to a gene: 2. Germline assignment: CDR1 MNHEY and CDR2 SVGEGT. The CDR3 bases are TGTGCCAGCAGTCACAGGGGAAACACCGGGGAGCTGTTTTTT. Protein product: CASSHRGNTGELFF.

The genes are TRBV29-1 and TRBJ1-2; no definite D call. V dropped 7 bases and J dropped 8 bases, with 17 bases sitting between them. Germline V gives CDR1 SQVTM, CDR2 ANQGSEA. The CDR3 has 12 residues. For the CDR3, the DNA is TGCAGCGCATCACTATTCGCCCTAGGCTACACCTTC. As protein: CSASLFALGYTF.

This clonotype was seen only a few times. The rearrangement uses TRBV9 and TRBJ1-3; perhaps TRBD1 as D (5 bases). The V gene lost 8 bases and the J gene lost 2 bases, with 17 bases spanning the gap. The CDR3 runs 15 residues. Germline values: CDR1 SGDLS, CDR2 YYNGEE. The CDR3 is CASTRGDAAGNTIYF. CDR3 coding DNA: TGTGCCAGTACGAGAGGGGACGCGGCTGGAAACACCATATATTTT.

This clonotype was observed a few times. The gene calls are TRBV5-4 and TRBJ1-5; weak D call: TRBD1 (5 bases). Trimming left V 4 bases short and J 4 bases short, with 12 bases between. This CDR3 contains 14 residues. CDR1 SGHNT and CDR2 YYREEE come from the germline V gene (reference sequence). The CDR3 spells CASSNLGPNQPQHF. The CDR3 coding sequence is TGTGCCAGCAGCAATCTGGGGCCGAATCAGCCCCAGCATTTT.

The table lists this clonotype with many counts. V usage is TRBV7-2 and J usage is TRBJ1-6; no clear D. Trimming pared 1 base from V and 0 bases from J, leaving 13 bases between. CDR1 and CDR2 from the germline V gene are SGHTA and FQGNSA. The CDR3 extends over 18 amino acids. The CDR3 coding sequence is TGTGCCAGCAGCTTAGTAGGCAGGCCGAGCTCCTATAATTCACCCCTCCACTTT. Amino acids: CASSLVGRPSSYNSPLHF.

This clonotype has at least ten counts. This chain links TRBV9 with TRBJ1-5; D gene unclear. Between the trimmed V and J ends, which lost 3 bases and 3 bases, there was a span of 7 bases. The CDR3 consists of 13 residues. The germline V gene encodes CDR1 SGDLS and CDR2 YYNGEE. The CDR3 loop reads CASSESPNQPQHF. CDR3 nucleotides: TGTGCCAGCAGCGAGTCCCCCAATCAGCCCCAGCATTTT.

This clonotype appeared many times. J is TRBJ2-2 and V is TRBV6-2 or TRBV6-3; 10 nucleotides line up with TRBD1. V dropped 8 bases and J dropped 5; count of bases not matched to a gene: 8. This CDR3 comprises 15 residues. Germline V gene lookup returns CDR1 MNHEY and CDR2 SVGEGT. This CDR3 is CASRPGTGDTGELFF. The CDR3 DNA reads as TGTGCCAGCCGACCCGGGACAGGGGATACCGGGGAGCTGTTTTTT.

This chain links TRBV5-1 with TRBJ2-4; D is uncertain. CDR3 size: 11 residues. Germline lookup yields CDR1 SGHRS and CDR2 YFSETQ. V lost 3 bases and J lost 9, with 7 bases in between. The CDR3 DNA reads TGCGCCAGCAGCTCTGGGCCCATTCAGTACTTC. Translating gives CASSSGPIQYF.

Ten or more counts support this clonotype. The rearrangement joins TRBV13 to TRBJ2-7; the match to TRBD1 covers 8 bases. Germline V gene lookup returns CDR1 PRHDT and CDR2 FYEKMQ (reference sequence). The CDR3 totals 14 residues. The V segment lost 4 bases and the J segment 3 bases; nucleotides outside the gene matches: 5. CDR3 sequence: CASSSGQGIYEQYF. The DNA of the CDR3 is TGTGCCAGCAGCTCTGGACAGGGTATCTACGAGCAGTACTTC.